This entry lists 18 T cell receptor beta chains sequenced from one sample in a study of blood T cell repertoires in COVID-19. Assay: immunoSEQ multiplex PCR; the TCRdb copy retains only in-frame clones and omits some. The data contain fewer than 150,000 clones, 75% to 90% of them singletons. Sequences were obtained from peripheral blood. These receptors were collected from a human donor in a cohort sampled during active COVID-19.

The rearrangement links TRBV11-3 to TRBJ2-3; unclear D gene. V lost 6 bases to trimming and J lost 0 bases, with 13 bases between them. This CDR3 is built from 15 residues. Germline V CDR1 and CDR2: SGHNT, YENEEA. As DNA, the CDR3 is TGTGCCAGCAGACCTCTATCGTCTAGCACAGATACGCAGTATTTT. It translates to CASRPLSSSTDTQYF.

This clone was counted a single time. The chain uses TRBV6-6 and TRBJ1-4, with D perhaps matching TRBD1 (5 bases). The germline CDR1 and CDR2 sequences are MNHNY and SVGAGI (reference sequence). V lost 7 bases and J 7 bases, leaving 19 bases between the germline ends. There are 15 residues in the CDR3. CDR3 region: CASTLGRGGREKLFF. Here the CDR3 DNA reads TGTGCCAGCACCCTGGGGAGGGGCGGGCGTGAAAAACTGTTTTTT.

V usage is TRBV11-2 and J usage is TRBJ2-1; 7 nucleotides align to TRBD1. The germline V gene encodes CDR1 SGHAT and CDR2 FQNNGV. The junction had 7 bases not matched to a gene; V was cut back by 5 bases and J by 3 bases. CDR3 size: 15 residues. DNA for the CDR3: TGTGCCAGCAGCCCCCGGGACAGTTACTACAATGAGCAGTTCTTC. It encodes CASSPRDSYYNEQFF.

The chain couples TRBV5-4 to TRBJ2-1; 13 nucleotides match TRBD2. The CDR3 is made up of 16 amino acids. Germline assignment: CDR1 SGHNT and CDR2 YYREEE (reference sequence). The trim removed 4 bases at V and 6 bases at J, leaving 7 bases unmatched. This CDR3 reads CASSGSLAGGPNEQFF. DNA of the CDR3: TGTGCCAGCAGCGGATCACTAGCGGGAGGGCCCAATGAGCAGTTCTTC.

This clone was detected many times. Within the sample, other DNA sequences also encode this same CDR3. The chain recombines TRBV7-9 with TRBJ1-5; D remains unclear. The germline CDR1 and CDR2 sequences are SEHNR and FQNEAQ (reference sequence). Trimming stripped 2 bases from V and 4 bases from J, with 9 bases between. The CDR3 sequence is 14 residues long. Here the CDR3 reads CASSLRGGNQPQHF. The CDR3 DNA reads TGTGCCAGCAGCTTACGGGGAGGGAATCAGCCCCAGCATTTT.

The rearrangement links TRBV19 to TRBJ2-2; TRBD2 is a possible D gene (6 bases). The CDR3 covers 13 residues. CDR1 is LNHDA, CDR2 SQIVND, per germline (reference sequence). V was cut by 6 bases and J by 5 bases, with 10 bases left in between. The CDR3 sequence: CASRQRGTGELFF. In nucleotides, the CDR3 is TGTGCCAGTAGACAACGGGGGACCGGGGAGCTGTTTTTT.

The rearrangement joins TRBV5-4 to TRBJ1-2, with D possibly matching TRBD1 (5 bases). The CDR3 has 12 amino acids. With 0 bases removed from V and 9 bases from J, the gap between germline ends came to 9 bases. Looked up from germline, CDR1 is SGHNT and CDR2 is YYREEE (reference sequence). The CDR3 loop is CASSLDRMSYTF. CDR3 DNA: TGTGCCAGCAGCTTGGACAGGATGAGCTACACCTTC.

This chain joins TRBV3-1 (or the pseudogene TRBV3-2) and TRBJ1-3, with D unresolved. V was trimmed by 1 base and J by 0 bases, leaving 7 bases between them. In germline, CDR1 is LGHDT, CDR2 YNNKEL (reference sequence). The CDR3 has 15 residues. DNA for the CDR3: TGTGCCAGCAGCCAAGGACAAAACTCTGGAAACACCATATATTTT. Translation: CASSQGQNSGNTIYF.

This clone appeared once. V is TRBV30 and J is TRBJ1-1, with TRBD1 as a possible D gene (5 bases). Germline V gene data show CDR1 as GTSNPN and CDR2 as SVGIG (reference sequence). CDR3 length: 14 residues. The V end lost 5 bases, the J end lost 4 bases, and 17 bases lay between the germline ends. CDR3 bases: TGTGCCTGGTCAGGGATCCTCTTGGGCACTGAAGCTTTCTTT. It specifies CAWSGILLGTEAFF.

Only a few counts were recorded for this clone. The chain recombines TRBV6-5 with TRBJ1-6; 8 nucleotides match TRBD1. V shed 5 bases, J shed 8 bases, and the junction held 5 bases outside the gene matches. Germline loops: CDR1 MNHEY, CDR2 SVGAGI. This CDR3 is 14 amino acids long. The CDR3 DNA is TGTGCCAGCAGTCCACAGGGGGACCATTCACCCCTCCACTTT. This sequence encodes CASSPQGDHSPLHF.

The chain joins TRBV4-3 to TRBJ1-2; D is uncertain. V shed 5 bases and J shed 6 bases, with 16 bases lying between them. The V gene's germline CDR1 is LGHNA and CDR2 YSLEER. The CDR3 extends over 14 amino acids. CDR3 loop: CASSSGIDGHGYTF. The CDR3 DNA follows: TGCGCCAGCAGCTCGGGAATCGATGGACATGGCTACACCTTC.

This chain uses TRBV9 with TRBJ1-5; the D is unclear. CDR1 is SGDLS and CDR2 is YYNGEE in the germline V gene. The CDR3 is 15 residues long. Trimming shortened V by 4 bases and J by 0 bases, and 11 bases separated the two germline ends. CDR3 sequence reads: CASSPNFNSNQPQHF. CDR3 sequence (DNA): TGTGCCAGCAGCCCCAATTTCAATAGCAATCAGCCCCAGCATTTT.

This chain uses TRBV30 with TRBJ1-5; D unresolved. The CDR3 runs 15 residues. CDR1 and CDR2 (germline): GTSNPN, SVGIG (reference sequence). Trimming took off 0 bases at V and 3 bases at J, with 12 bases between the two ends. CDR3 sequence reads: CAWSVLGVANQPQHF. The DNA of the CDR3 is TGTGCCTGGAGTGTATTGGGAGTTGCCAATCAGCCCCAGCATTTT.

The CDR3: CASSPGGGDSYEQYF. CDR3 coding DNA: TGTGCCAGCAGCCCGGGGGGGGGCGACTCCTACGAGCAGTACTTC. This chain joins TRBV9 and TRBJ2-7; TRBD2 agrees at 8 bases. Trimming took 4 bases from V and 0 from J; bases not matched to a gene: 6. The CDR3 is 15 amino acids. Germline V gene data show CDR1 as SGDLS and CDR2 as YYNGEE. Looking up the rest from reference TRBV9 and TRBJ2-7 gives the full variable domain: DSGVTQTPKHLITATGQRVTLRCSPRSGDLSVYWYQQSLDQGLQFLIQYYNGEERAKGNILERFSAQQFPDLHSELNLSSLELGDSALYFCASSPGGGDSYEQYFGPGTRLTVT.

The chain employs TRBV5-6 and TRBJ1-3; D gene unclear. There are 15 residues in the CDR3. Germline CDR1 SGHDT, CDR2 YYEEEE. V shed 4 bases and J shed 0 bases, with 11 bases lying between them. The CDR3 here is CASSRDLGSGNTIYF. The CDR3 nucleotides read TGTGCCAGCAGCCGAGACTTGGGCTCTGGAAACACCATATATTTT.

V and J are TRBV3-1 (or the pseudogene TRBV3-2) and TRBJ2-7; 7 positions agree with TRBD1. Unmatched junction bases numbered 9, after V lost 0 bases and J lost 7 bases. The germline V gene has CDR1 LGHDT and CDR2 YNNKEL (reference sequence). The CDR3 extends over 15 amino acids. The CDR3 protein is CASSQESTGAGEQYF. The CDR3 bases are TGTGCCAGCAGCCAAGAAAGTACAGGGGCCGGAGAGCAGTACTTC.

V is TRBV6-4 and J is TRBJ1-1; D ambiguous. Trimming left V 4 bases short and J 4 bases short, with 13 bases between. Germline CDR1 is MRHNA and CDR2 is SNTAGT. This CDR3 is built from 14 residues. The CDR3 nucleotides are TGTGCCAGCAGTGTGAAGGCCGGGAGCACTGAAGCTTTCTTT. Its protein product is CASSVKAGSTEAFF.

The V gene is TRBV28, the J gene TRBJ1-3; D is undetermined. This CDR3 is built from 14 residues. Trimming removed 5 bases from V and 2 bases from J, with 10 bases in between. Germline CDR1 MDHEN, CDR2 SYDVKM. The DNA of the CDR3 is TGTGCCAGCAGTCCGTTCACGGCTGGAAACACCATATATTTT. Amino acid sequence: CASSPFTAGNTIYF.